Below, one TCR beta chain is given with its context. The authors' processing: How many nucleated cells were present was estimated from reference gene primer amplification. Produced via immunoSEQ multiplex PCR; TCRdb's table is partial and in-frame only. Clone size and V and J calls were adopted from that table, with D and trimming inferred from the DNA. The sample has around 97,000 clones; around nine tenths are singletons. The data belong to a study of blood T cell repertoires in COVID-19. CDR3 length: 15 residues. Looked up from germline, CDR1 is SGHTA and CDR2 is FQGNSA. V trimming: 6 bases; J trimming: 3 bases; junction bases outside the gene matches: 6.

The chain has TRBV7-2 and TRBJ2-1; 9 nucleotides agree with TRBD1. The sequence was collected from a human donor in a cohort sampled during active COVID-19. Sequencing was performed on peripheral blood. CDR3 sequence: CASRQDRGSYNEQFF. The CDR3 DNA reads as TGTGCCAGCAGACAGGACAGGGGTAGCTACAATGAGCAGTTCTTC. The variable domain in full, with the rest retrieved from reference TRBV7-2 and TRBJ2-1, is GAGVSQSPSNKVTEKGKDVELRCDPISGHTALYWYRQSLGQGLEFLIYFQGNSAPDKSGLPSDRFSAERTGGSVSTLTIQRTQQEDSAVYLCASRQDRGSYNEQFFGPGTRLTVL.